This T cell receptor beta chain derives from a study of blood T cell repertoires in COVID-19. Whole-study context: From the United States, Italy and Spain came samples of acute and convalescent COVID-19.

V lost 7 bases, J lost 0 bases, and 4 bases stayed unmatched. The CDR3 length is 14 residues. Germline loops: CDR1 PRHDT, CDR2 FYEKMQ (reference sequence). Per the study methods: Amplification from reference gene primers served as the basis for estimated nucleated cell counts. TCRdb's table, derived via immunoSEQ multiplex PCR, lists solely in-frame clones and lacks some. Clone size and the V and J calls come from that table; the DNA yielded D and trimming. Of approximately 100,000 clones in the sample, roughly 82% are singletons; the top ten hold around 4.8%. V usage is TRBV13 and J usage is TRBJ2-3; 7 nucleotides line up with TRBD2. Input material: peripheral blood. This sequence originates from a man aged 55 to 70 with acute or convalescent COVID-19. The CDR3 nucleotides read TGTGCCAGCAAACGTAGCGGGAGCACAGATACGCAGTATTTT. This codes for CASKRSGSTDTQYF.